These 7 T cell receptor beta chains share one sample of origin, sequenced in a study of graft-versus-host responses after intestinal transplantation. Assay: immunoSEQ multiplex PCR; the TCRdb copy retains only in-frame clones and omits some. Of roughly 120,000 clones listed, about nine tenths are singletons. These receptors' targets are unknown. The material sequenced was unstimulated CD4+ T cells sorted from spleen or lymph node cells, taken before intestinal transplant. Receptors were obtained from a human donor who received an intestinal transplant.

The CDR3 loop is CASSYGLAGGRDTQYF. CDR3 in DNA: TGTGCCAGCAGTTACGGACTAGCGGGGGGCAGGGATACGCAGTATTTT. The rearrangement links TRBV6-6 to TRBJ2-3, with TRBD2 matching 14 bases. The CDR3 loop spans 16 amino acids. Trimming took 2 bases from V and 6 from J; bases not matched to a gene: 4. CDR1 is MNHNY, CDR2 SVGAGI, per germline (reference sequence).

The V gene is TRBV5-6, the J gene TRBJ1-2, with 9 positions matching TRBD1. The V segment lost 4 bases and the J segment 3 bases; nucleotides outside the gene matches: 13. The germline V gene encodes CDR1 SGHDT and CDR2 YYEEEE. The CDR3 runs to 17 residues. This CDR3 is CASSIPGQGIEYYGYTF. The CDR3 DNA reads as TGTGCCAGCAGCATTCCGGGACAGGGAATTGAATACTATGGCTACACCTTC.

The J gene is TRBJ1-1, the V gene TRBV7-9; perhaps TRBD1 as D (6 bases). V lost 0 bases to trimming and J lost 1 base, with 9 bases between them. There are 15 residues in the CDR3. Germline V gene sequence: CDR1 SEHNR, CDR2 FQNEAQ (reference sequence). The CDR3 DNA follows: TGTGCCAGCAGCTTAGCAGGACAGAAGAACACTGAAGCTTTCTTT. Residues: CASSLAGQKNTEAFF. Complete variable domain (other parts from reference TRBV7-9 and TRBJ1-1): DTGVSQNPRHKITKRGQNVTFRCDPISEHNRLYWYRQTLGQGPEFLTYFQNEAQLEKSRLLSDRFSAERPKGSFSTLEIQRTEQGDSAMYLCASSLAGQKNTEAFFGQGTRLTVV.

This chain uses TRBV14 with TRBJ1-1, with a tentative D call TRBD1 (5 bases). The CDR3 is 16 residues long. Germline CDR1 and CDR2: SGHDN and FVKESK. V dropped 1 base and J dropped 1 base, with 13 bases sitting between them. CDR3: CASSQGSRDRNTEAFF. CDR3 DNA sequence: TGTGCCAGCAGCCAAGGGTCGCGGGACCGGAACACTGAAGCTTTCTTT.

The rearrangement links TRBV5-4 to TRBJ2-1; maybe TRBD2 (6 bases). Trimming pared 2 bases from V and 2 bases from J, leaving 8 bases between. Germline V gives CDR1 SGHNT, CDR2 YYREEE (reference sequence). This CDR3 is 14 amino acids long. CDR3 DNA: TGTGCCAGCAGCTTACCGGGGGCCTACAATGAGCAGTTCTTC. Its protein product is CASSLPGAYNEQFF.

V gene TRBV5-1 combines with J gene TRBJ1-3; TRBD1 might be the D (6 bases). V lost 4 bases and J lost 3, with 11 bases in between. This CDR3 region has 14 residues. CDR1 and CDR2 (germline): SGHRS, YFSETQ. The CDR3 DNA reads TGCGCCAGCAGCCCCGGACAGATTGGAAACACCATATATTTT. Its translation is CASSPGQIGNTIYF.

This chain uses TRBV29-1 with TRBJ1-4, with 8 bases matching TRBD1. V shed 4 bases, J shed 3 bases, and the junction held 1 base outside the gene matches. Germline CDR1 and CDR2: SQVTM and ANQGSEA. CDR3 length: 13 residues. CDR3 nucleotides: TGCAGCGTTGTGGGACAGGCTAATGAAAAACTGTTTTTT. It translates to CSVVGQANEKLFF. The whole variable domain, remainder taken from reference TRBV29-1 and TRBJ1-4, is SAVISQKPSRDICQRGTSLTIQCQVDSQVTMMFWYRQQPGQSLTLIATANQGSEATYESGFVIDKFPISRPNLTFSTLTVSNMSPEDSSIYLCSVVGQANEKLFFGSGTQLSVL.